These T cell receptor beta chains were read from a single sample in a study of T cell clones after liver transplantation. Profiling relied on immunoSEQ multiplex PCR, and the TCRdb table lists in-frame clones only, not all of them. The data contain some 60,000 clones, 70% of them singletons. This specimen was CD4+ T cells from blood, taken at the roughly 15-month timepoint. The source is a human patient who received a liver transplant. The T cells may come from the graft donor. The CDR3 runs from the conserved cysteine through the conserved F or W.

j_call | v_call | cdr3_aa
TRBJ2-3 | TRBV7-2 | CASSTRTDTQYF
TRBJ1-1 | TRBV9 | CASSVDPGGASEAFF
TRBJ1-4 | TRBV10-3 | CAISESAGQRNEKLFF
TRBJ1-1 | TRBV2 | CASREGTVGATEAFF
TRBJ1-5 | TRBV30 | CAWSVGQGSNQPQHF
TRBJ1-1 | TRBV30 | CAWRRSNTEAFF
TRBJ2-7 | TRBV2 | CASSGAGNYEQYF
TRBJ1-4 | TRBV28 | CASSLGGVGEKLFF
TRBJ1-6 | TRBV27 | CASSPMTGYNSPLHF
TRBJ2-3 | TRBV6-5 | CASRDGGRGDTQYF